The TCR beta chain under discussion was sequenced for a study of T cell repertoires in cytomegalovirus infection. Study as a whole: Indicated by public TCR beta signatures were CMV infection and matching HLA type. General study points: Of the TCR beta families, the public ones yielded a cumulative frequency that identified carriers of CMV plus the relevant HLA.

From the reads, TCRdb called clonotypes with MiXCR, one entry per CDR3 protein. The table includes some 700,000 distinct CDR3 sequences, approximately 34% detected once. With respect to this clonotype: Its target is not known.

V dropped 5 bases and J dropped 9; count of bases not matched to a gene: 4. Germline CDR1 is MDHEN and CDR2 is SYDVKM. There are 12 residues in the CDR3. Sequencing was carried out using PBMCs. The sequence was obtained from a human donor in good health (CMV status not recorded). Some clones in this sample may be carry-over from other donors' samples. This rearrangement joins TRBV28 to TRBJ2-1; 7 bases align to TRBD2. The CDR3 loop reads CASSRTRSEQFF. DNA of the CDR3: TGTGCCAGCAGTCGGACTAGAAGTGAGCAGTTCTTC.